This paragraph reports one T cell receptor (beta chain). As originally analysed: Amplification from reference gene primers served as the basis for estimated nucleated cell counts. Assay used: immunoSEQ multiplex PCR; TCRdb lists only in-frame clones, some missing. Clone size and V and J calls were adopted from that table, with D and trimming inferred from the DNA. Among 100,000 to 150,000 clones listed, around 86% were seen once. The sample originates from a study of blood T cell repertoires in COVID-19. Study overall: There were acute and convalescent COVID-19 samples, and they came from the United States, Italy and Spain. In each case, the material was cDNA or gDNA derived from T cells, B-cell-depleted T cells, or PBMCs.

The sequence derives from a human donor in a cohort sampled during active COVID-19. What was sequenced was peripheral blood.

Here the CDR3 DNA reads TGTGCCAGCAGCTTGCAGTGGAACACTGAAGCTTTCTTT. Its translation is CASSLQWNTEAFF. This rearrangement joins TRBV5-6 to TRBJ1-1, with D hard to call. The CDR3 length is 13 residues. Germline V gives CDR1 SGHDT, CDR2 YYEEEE. V lost 1 base to trimming and J lost 1 base, with 5 bases between them.